The 32 T cell receptor beta chains presented below share a single source sample, sequenced in a study of blood T cell repertoires in COVID-19. Method: immunoSEQ multiplex PCR; TCRdb's copy keeps in-frame clones and lacks some. This table has 200,000 or so clones, 60% to 80% appearing once. Sequencing was carried out using peripheral blood. The receptor source for this set is a man between 60 and 70 years old with active or convalescent COVID-19.

The V gene is TRBV7-2, the J gene TRBJ2-3; 9 bases fit TRBD2. The V gene end was trimmed by 3 bases and the J gene end by 12 bases; junction bases not matched to a gene: 7. The CDR3 totals 13 residues. CDR1 and CDR2 from the germline V gene are SGHTA and FQGNSA. CDR3 sequence (DNA): TGTGCCAGCAGCTTCCCGGGACTAGCTACTCAGTATTTT. It is translated as CASSFPGLATQYF. The full variable domain, in which reference TRBV7-2 and TRBJ2-3 provide the parts outside the CDR3, is GAGVSQSPSNKVTEKGKDVELRCDPISGHTALYWYRQSLGQGLEFLIYFQGNSAPDKSGLPSDRFSAERTGGSVSTLTIQRTQQEDSAVYLCASSFPGLATQYFGPGTRLTVL.

This chain connects TRBV12-3 or TRBV12-4 to TRBJ2-7; D might be TRBD1 (5 bases). The V end lost 5 bases, the J end lost 8 bases, and 10 bases lay between the germline ends. The CDR3 runs 11 residues. The CDR3 bases are TGTGCCAGCAGTATCCAGGGAAAGCAGTACTTC. The encoded protein is CASSIQGKQYF.

The rearrangement uses TRBV6-5 and TRBJ2-4; 8 nucleotides line up with TRBD1. V shed 9 bases, J shed 7 bases, and the junction held 5 bases outside the gene matches. CDR1 is MNHEY, CDR2 SVGAGI, per germline. CDR3 size: 12 residues. CDR3 loop: CASTTGANIQYF. The CDR3, as DNA: TGTGCCAGTACGACAGGGGCGAACATTCAGTACTTC.

The chain joins TRBV9 to TRBJ2-3; 8 bases align to TRBD2. V lost 6 bases to trimming and J lost 1 base; unmatched junction nucleotides: 10. The CDR3 has 16 residues. Germline V gene data show CDR1 as SGDLS and CDR2 as YYNGEE. Written as DNA, the CDR3 is TGTGCCAGCACTTCCCCAGCGGGAGCCGGCACAGATACGCAGTATTTT. Protein product: CASTSPAGAGTDTQYF.

Only one count was recorded for this clone. V and J are TRBV19 and TRBJ2-1; the D gene is possibly TRBD2 (6 bases). The CDR3 loop spans 15 amino acids. Germline assignment: CDR1 LNHDA and CDR2 SQIVND (reference sequence). The ends were cut back, 6 bases at V and 12 bases at J, with 24 bases in the middle. CDR3: CASSPTSEGRRVQFF. As DNA, the CDR3 is TGTGCCAGTAGCCCGACCTCGGAGGGCCGTAGGGTGCAGTTCTTC.

This chain connects TRBV28 to TRBJ1-5, with no clear D. Germline CDR1 is MDHEN and CDR2 is SYDVKM. Trimming shortened V by 4 bases and J by 2 bases, and 12 bases separated the two germline ends. The CDR3 has 15 amino acids. CDR3 DNA: TGTGCCAGCAGTTCCCGAGGGCCTGGCAATCAGCCCCAGCATTTT. Protein: CASSSRGPGNQPQHF.

The chain recombines TRBV5-6 with TRBJ2-1; 7 bases fit TRBD1. The trim removed 4 bases at V and 3 bases at J, leaving 10 bases unmatched. The length of the CDR3 is 16 residues. The V gene's germline CDR1 is SGHDT and CDR2 YYEEEE. The CDR3 here is CASSVYEGAVYNEQFF. CDR3 DNA sequence: TGTGCCAGCAGCGTCTACGAGGGGGCGGTCTACAATGAGCAGTTCTTC.

This clone was found a few times. This chain links TRBV11-3 with TRBJ2-2; D is perhaps TRBD2 (6 bases). V lost 4 bases to trimming and J lost 2 bases, with 11 bases between them. Germline assignment: CDR1 SGHNT and CDR2 YENEEA. The CDR3 loop spans 15 amino acids. CDR3: CASSSAGGNTGELFF. The DNA of the CDR3 is TGTGCCAGCAGCTCCGCCGGGGGAAACACCGGGGAGCTGTTTTTT.

The chain recombines TRBV27 with TRBJ2-7; 8 bases agree with TRBD2. The CDR3 consists of 15 residues. Per the germline V gene, CDR1 is MNHEY and CDR2 is SMNVEV (reference sequence). The V segment lost 8 bases and the J segment 0 bases; nucleotides outside the gene matches: 9. The CDR3 protein is CASGRGGAPSYEQYF. As DNA, the CDR3 is TGTGCCAGCGGACGGGGGGGAGCGCCCTCCTACGAGCAGTACTTC.

This clone came up once. This chain uses TRBV6-5 with TRBJ2-1; a weak D match, TRBD2 (6 bases). In germline, CDR1 is MNHEY, CDR2 SVGAGI. The CDR3 is made up of 15 amino acids. V dropped 3 bases and J dropped 4 bases, with 13 bases sitting between them. CDR3 sequence reads: CASSYQREHYNEQFF. DNA for the CDR3: TGTGCCAGCAGTTATCAACGGGAGCATTACAATGAGCAGTTCTTC.

The genes are TRBV6-2 or TRBV6-3 and TRBJ2-7, with D uncertain. The CDR3 contains 13 residues. Germline CDR1 reads MNHEY; CDR2 reads SVGEGT. V lost 2 bases and J lost 4, with 9 bases in between. The CDR3, as DNA: TGTGCCAGCAGTTACGGGCGCCTATACGAGCAGTACTTC. Protein product: CASSYGRLYEQYF.

The count of this clone is one. V and J are TRBV4-3 and TRBJ1-1; 7 positions agree with TRBD1. The germline gives CDR1 LGHNA, CDR2 YSLEER. This CDR3 has 16 amino acids. Losses at the gene ends were 4 bases for V and 3 bases for J; bases not matched to a gene: 11. The chain's CDR3 is CASSLTQGDWDTEAFF. As DNA, the CDR3 is TGCGCCAGCAGCCTCACCCAGGGGGACTGGGACACTGAAGCTTTCTTT.

The V call is TRBV9, the J call TRBJ1-5; 7 bases fit TRBD1. This CDR3 is built from 14 residues. V was pared by 2 bases and J by 2 bases, with 1 base of the junction left unmatched. Germline-derived CDR1 and CDR2 are SGDLS and YYNGEE. CDR3 residues: CASSVGQGNQPQHF. CDR3 nucleotides: TGTGCCAGCAGCGTCGGACAGGGCAATCAGCCCCAGCATTTT.

This clone was detected once. The gene calls are TRBV5-1 and TRBJ1-1; D ambiguous. CDR1 SGHRS and CDR2 YFSETQ come from the germline V gene. The CDR3 is made up of 13 amino acids. With 5 bases removed from V and 3 bases from J, the gap between germline ends came to 11 bases. CDR3 bases: TGCGCCAGCAGAATACGCCAGGACACTGAAGCTTTCTTT. It specifies CASRIRQDTEAFF.

The V call is TRBV6-5, the J call TRBJ1-6; D unclear. Between the trimmed V and J ends, which lost 6 bases and 6 bases, there was a span of 6 bases. Germline values: CDR1 MNHEY, CDR2 SVGAGI. The CDR3 extends over 12 amino acids. The CDR3 DNA follows: TGTGCCAGCAGATTACTTAATTCACCCCTCCACTTT. It specifies CASRLLNSPLHF.

This chain joins TRBV10-3 and TRBJ2-7; 9 nucleotides agree with TRBD1. The CDR3 extends over 12 amino acids. V shed 6 bases, J shed 8 bases, and the junction held 5 bases outside the gene matches. In germline, CDR1 is ENHRY, CDR2 SYGVKD. The CDR3 here is CAISGQGNKQYF. The CDR3 DNA reads as TGTGCCATCAGCGGACAGGGGAATAAGCAGTACTTC.

This clone has only one observation. This chain joins TRBV12-3 or TRBV12-4 and TRBJ2-1, with D uncertain. CDR3 length: 11 residues. V was shortened by 6 bases and J by 5 bases, with 5 bases between the two germline ends. CDR3 sequence (DNA): TGTGCCAGCAGCTTCGACAATGAGCAGTTCTTC. Amino acids: CASSFDNEQFF.

The V gene is TRBV7-9, the J gene TRBJ1-5; D is undetermined. CDR1 is SEHNR and CDR2 is FQNEAQ in the germline V gene (reference sequence). V lost 5 bases, J lost 4 bases, and 6 bases lay in between. The CDR3 has 12 residues. The CDR3 nucleotides read TGTGCCAGCAGCGACATAAATCAGCCCCAGCATTTT. Translated, it gives CASSDINQPQHF. The complete variable domain, with remaining parts taken from reference TRBV7-9 and TRBJ1-5, reads DTGVSQNPRHKITKRGQNVTFRCDPISEHNRLYWYRQTLGQGPEFLTYFQNEAQLEKSRLLSDRFSAERPKGSFSTLEIQRTEQGDSAMYLCASSDINQPQHFGDGTRLSIL.

This chain links TRBV11-2 with TRBJ2-7; 9 bases align to TRBD1. V lost 6 bases, J lost 3 bases, and 12 bases stayed unmatched. The CDR3 sequence is 16 residues long. The germline CDR1 and CDR2 sequences are SGHAT and FQNNGV. This chain's CDR3 is CASRSNNRGPNYEQYF. CDR3 DNA sequence: TGTGCCAGCAGATCTAACAACAGGGGGCCCAACTACGAGCAGTACTTC.

The chain couples TRBV7-2 to TRBJ1-4; 10 nucleotides align to TRBD1. The germline V gene has CDR1 SGHTA and CDR2 FQGNSA. The CDR3 is 17 residues long. J was trimmed by 8 bases and V by 1 base; bases with no gene match: 10. CDR3 coding DNA: TGTGCCAGCAGCTTAGGGCTCGACAGGGGGCTGGAGGAAAAACTGTTTTTT. This encodes CASSLGLDRGLEEKLFF.

The chain carries TRBV30 and TRBJ1-1, with a tentative D call TRBD1 (5 bases). Trimming stripped 4 bases from V and 6 bases from J, with 15 bases between. This CDR3 is built from 13 residues. Germline CDR1 is GTSNPN and CDR2 is SVGIG (reference sequence). The CDR3 is CAWMGQRWAEAFF. The CDR3 nucleotides are TGTGCCTGGATGGGGCAGAGATGGGCTGAAGCTTTCTTT. Using reference TRBV30 and TRBJ1-1 for the parts outside the CDR3, the full variable domain is SQTIHQWPATLVQPVGSPLSLECTVEGTSNPNLYWYRQAAGRGLQLLFYSVGIGQISSEVPQNLSASRPQDRQFILSSKKLLLSDSGFYLCAWMGQRWAEAFFGQGTRLTVV.

This clone was picked up a small number of times. This chain links TRBV6-6 with TRBJ2-7; 7 positions agree with TRBD2. Trimming at V came to 7 bases and at J to 2 bases, leaving 8 bases not matched to a gene. The CDR3 is 14 residues long. CDR1 and CDR2 from the germline V gene are MNHNY and SVGAGI (reference sequence). As DNA, the CDR3 is TGTGCCAGCACCGACAGCGGGACCGCCTACGAGCAGTACTTC. Its protein product is CASTDSGTAYEQYF.

The chain joins TRBV11-3 to TRBJ2-5; the D gene is possibly TRBD1 (6 bases). The V gene's germline CDR1 is SGHNT and CDR2 YENEEA. There are 14 residues in the CDR3. V lost 1 base and J lost 3, with 9 bases in between. The CDR3 spells CASSLGGQKETQYF. The CDR3 DNA follows: TGTGCCAGCAGCTTAGGCGGACAGAAAGAGACCCAGTACTTC.

The V and J genes are TRBV29-1 and TRBJ2-7; no clear D gene. Germline CDR1 reads SQVTM; CDR2 reads ANQGSEA. The CDR3 is 13 residues long. Trimming cost V 2 bases and J 0 bases, with 8 bases left between them. This CDR3 is CSVESQNSYEQYF. CDR3 sequence (DNA): TGCAGCGTTGAAAGTCAGAACTCCTACGAGCAGTACTTC.

This rearrangement joins TRBV6-5 to TRBJ1-1; no reliable D call. V shed 6 bases and J shed 5 bases, with 13 bases lying between them. CDR3 length equals 13 residues. Germline V CDR1 and CDR2: MNHEY, SVGAGI. The CDR3 region is CASSSGGPTEAFF. CDR3 DNA sequence: TGTGCCAGCAGCTCGGGAGGACCTACTGAAGCTTTCTTT.

The chain combines TRBV7-3 with TRBJ2-1; 12 bases are shared with TRBD2. CDR1 SGHTA and CDR2 FQGTGA come from the germline V gene. This CDR3 contains 18 residues. Trimming took 5 bases from V and 3 from J; bases not matched to a gene: 11. The CDR3 sequence: CASSLGLAGRGLYNEQFF. The CDR3 DNA sequence: TGTGCCAGCAGCCTAGGACTAGCGGGGAGAGGCCTCTACAATGAGCAGTTCTTC.

The chain uses TRBV6-1 and TRBJ1-6, with a weak D call TRBD1 (5 bases). There are 13 residues in the CDR3. The germline V gene encodes CDR1 MNHNS and CDR2 SASEGT. Trimming removed 6 bases from V and 6 bases from J, with 9 bases in between. The CDR3 sequence: CASRDGGNSPLHF. The CDR3 coding sequence is TGTGCCAGCAGAGACGGGGGTAATTCACCCCTCCACTTT.

This chain links TRBV28 with TRBJ1-5; TRBD1 matches at 8 bases. Germline V gives CDR1 MDHEN, CDR2 SYDVKM. The CDR3 is made up of 15 amino acids. The V gene end was trimmed by 6 bases and the J gene end by 4 bases; junction bases not matched to a gene: 8. CDR3: CASSPRGQSNQPQHF. The CDR3 DNA is TGTGCCAGCAGCCCCAGGGGGCAGAGTAATCAGCCCCAGCATTTT.

The table lists this clone with a few counts. The chain recombines TRBV2 with TRBJ1-5; D unclear. V gave up 11 bases and J gave up 3 bases, with 11 bases separating them. Germline V gene sequence: CDR1 SNHLY, CDR2 FYNNEI. The CDR3 is 12 residues long. The CDR3 is CASGDPNQPQHF. The CDR3 bases are TGTGCCTCCGGGGATCCCAATCAGCCCCAGCATTTT.

The chain employs TRBV19 and TRBJ1-2, with 7 positions matching TRBD1. CDR1 and CDR2 from the germline V gene are LNHDA and SQIVND (reference sequence). This CDR3 comprises 12 residues. The V gene end was trimmed by 7 bases and the J gene end by 8 bases; junction bases not matched to a gene: 7. In nucleotides, the CDR3 is TGTGCCAGTACCCTGGACAGGTCGGGCTACACCTTC. Encoded protein: CASTLDRSGYTF.

Written as DNA, the CDR3 is TGCGCCAGCAGCTTGGACGCGGGTGCCTACGAGCAGTACTTC. It is translated as CASSLDAGAYEQYF. This chain uses TRBV5-1 with TRBJ2-7, with a possible D match to TRBD2 (5 bases). Trimming removed 0 bases at V and 2 bases at J, with 9 bases between. CDR1 is SGHRS, CDR2 YFSETQ, per germline. The CDR3 runs to 14 residues.

The V call is TRBV18, the J call TRBJ1-2, with 7 bases matching TRBD1. With 3 bases clipped from V and 6 bases from J, the junction kept 1 base outside the gene matches. The germline V gene encodes CDR1 KGHSH and CDR2 LQKENI. The CDR3 covers 12 residues. The CDR3 nucleotides read TGTGCCAGCTCACCTCAGGGGGATGGCTACACCTTC. This sequence encodes CASSPQGDGYTF.